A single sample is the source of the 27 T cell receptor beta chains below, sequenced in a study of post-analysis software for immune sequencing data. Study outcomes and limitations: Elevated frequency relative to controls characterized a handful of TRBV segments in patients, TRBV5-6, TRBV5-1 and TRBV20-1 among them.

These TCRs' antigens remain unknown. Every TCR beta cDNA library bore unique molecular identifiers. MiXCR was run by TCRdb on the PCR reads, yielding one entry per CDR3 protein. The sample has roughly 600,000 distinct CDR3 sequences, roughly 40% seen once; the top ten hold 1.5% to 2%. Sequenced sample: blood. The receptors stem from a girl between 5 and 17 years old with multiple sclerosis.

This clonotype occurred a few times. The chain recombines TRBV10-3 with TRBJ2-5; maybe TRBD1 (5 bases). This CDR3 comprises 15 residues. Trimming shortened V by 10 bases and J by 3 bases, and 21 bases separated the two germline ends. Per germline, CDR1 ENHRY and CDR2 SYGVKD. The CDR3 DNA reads TGTGCCACCCAACGTCCAGGGCCGGATAAAGAGACCCAGTACTTC. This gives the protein CATQRPGPDKETQYF.

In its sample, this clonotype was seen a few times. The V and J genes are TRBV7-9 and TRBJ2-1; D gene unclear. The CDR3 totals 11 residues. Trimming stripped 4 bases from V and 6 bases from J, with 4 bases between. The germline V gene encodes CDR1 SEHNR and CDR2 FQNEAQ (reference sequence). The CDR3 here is CASSSLNEQFF. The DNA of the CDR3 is TGTGCCAGCAGCTCACTCAATGAGCAGTTCTTC.

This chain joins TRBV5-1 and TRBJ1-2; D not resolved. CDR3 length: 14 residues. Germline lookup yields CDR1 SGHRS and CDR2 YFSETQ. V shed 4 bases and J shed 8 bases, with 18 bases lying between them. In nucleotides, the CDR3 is TGCGCCAGCAGCCCCTTGACGGAGCCAGGAGGCTACACCTTC. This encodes CASSPLTEPGGYTF. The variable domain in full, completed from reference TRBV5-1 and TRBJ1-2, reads KAGVTQTPRYLIKTRGQQVTLSCSPISGHRSVSWYQQTPGQGLQFLFEYFSETQRNKGNFPGRFSGRQFSNSRSEMNVSTLELGDSALYLCASSPLTEPGGYTFGSGTRLTVV.

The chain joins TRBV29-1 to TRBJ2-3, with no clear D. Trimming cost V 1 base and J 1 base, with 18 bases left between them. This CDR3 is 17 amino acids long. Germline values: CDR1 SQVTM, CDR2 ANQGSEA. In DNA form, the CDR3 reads TGCAGCGTTGAAGGTCATTTAGATGGATACGGCACAGATACGCAGTATTTT. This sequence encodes CSVEGHLDGYGTDTQYF.

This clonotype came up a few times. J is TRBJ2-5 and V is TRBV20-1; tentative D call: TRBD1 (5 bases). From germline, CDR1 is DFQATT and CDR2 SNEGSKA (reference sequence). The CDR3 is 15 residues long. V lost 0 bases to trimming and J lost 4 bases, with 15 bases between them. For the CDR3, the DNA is TGCAGTGCTAGAGATCCAGGGATGTCGGTAGAGACCCAGTACTTC. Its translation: CSARDPGMSVETQYF.

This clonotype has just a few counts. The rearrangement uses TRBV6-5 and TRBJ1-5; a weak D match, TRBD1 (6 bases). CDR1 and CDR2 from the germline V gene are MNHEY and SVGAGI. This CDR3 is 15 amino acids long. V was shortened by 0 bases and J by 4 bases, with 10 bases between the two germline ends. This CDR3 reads CASSYSFRGNQPQHF. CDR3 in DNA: TGTGCCAGCAGTTACTCATTCAGGGGAAATCAGCCCCAGCATTTT.

The CDR3 nucleotides are TGTGCCAGCAGCTCCGCCCCCGCCCAAGAGACCCAGTACTTC. This sequence encodes CASSSAPAQETQYF. The chain has TRBV7-2 and TRBJ2-7, with D unclear. The J call may be faulty, since TRBJ2-5 better matches the DNA end. Germline-derived CDR1 and CDR2 are SGHTA and FQGNSA. This CDR3 region has 14 residues.

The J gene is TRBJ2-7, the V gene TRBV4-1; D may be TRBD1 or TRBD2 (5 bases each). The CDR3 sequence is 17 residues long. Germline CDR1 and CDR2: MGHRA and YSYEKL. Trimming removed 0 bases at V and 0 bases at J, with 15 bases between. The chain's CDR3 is CASSQDGAALGSYEQYF. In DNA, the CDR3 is TGCGCCAGCAGCCAAGACGGGGCGGCCCTGGGCTCCTACGAGCAGTACTTC.

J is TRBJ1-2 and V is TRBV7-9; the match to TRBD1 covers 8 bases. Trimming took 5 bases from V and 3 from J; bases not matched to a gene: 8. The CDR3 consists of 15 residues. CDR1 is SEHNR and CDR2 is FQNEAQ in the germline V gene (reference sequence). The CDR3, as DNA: TGTGCCAGCAGCCCACTCTTGACAGGGGACTATGGCTACACCTTC. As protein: CASSPLLTGDYGYTF. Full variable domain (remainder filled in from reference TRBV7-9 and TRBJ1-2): DTGVSQNPRHKITKRGQNVTFRCDPISEHNRLYWYRQTLGQGPEFLTYFQNEAQLEKSRLLSDRFSAERPKGSFSTLEIQRTEQGDSAMYLCASSPLLTGDYGYTFGSGTRLTVV.

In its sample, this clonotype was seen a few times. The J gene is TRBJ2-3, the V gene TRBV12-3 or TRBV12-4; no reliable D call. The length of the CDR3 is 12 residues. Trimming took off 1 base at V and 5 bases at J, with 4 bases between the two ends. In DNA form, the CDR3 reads TGTGCCAGCAGTTTAGAGCAAGATACGCAGTATTTT. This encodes CASSLEQDTQYF.

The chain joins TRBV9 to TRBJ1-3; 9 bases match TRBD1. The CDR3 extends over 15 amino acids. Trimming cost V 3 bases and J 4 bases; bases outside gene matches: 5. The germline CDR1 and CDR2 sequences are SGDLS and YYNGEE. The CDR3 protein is CASSAAGTGGNTIYF. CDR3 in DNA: TGTGCCAGCAGCGCCGCCGGGACAGGGGGAAACACCATATATTTT.

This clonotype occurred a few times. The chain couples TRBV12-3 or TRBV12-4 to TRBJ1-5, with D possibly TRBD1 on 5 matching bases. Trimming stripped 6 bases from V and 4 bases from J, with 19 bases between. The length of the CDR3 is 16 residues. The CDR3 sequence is CASRMNAGTENQPQHF. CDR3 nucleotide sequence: TGTGCCAGCAGGATGAACGCCGGGACCGAGAATCAGCCCCAGCATTTT.

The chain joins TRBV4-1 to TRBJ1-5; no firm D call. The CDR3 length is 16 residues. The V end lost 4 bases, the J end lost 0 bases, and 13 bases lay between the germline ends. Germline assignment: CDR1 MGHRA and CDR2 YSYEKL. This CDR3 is CASSLSLGNSNQPQHF. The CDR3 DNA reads TGCGCCAGCAGCCTCTCCCTCGGGAATAGCAATCAGCCCCAGCATTTT.

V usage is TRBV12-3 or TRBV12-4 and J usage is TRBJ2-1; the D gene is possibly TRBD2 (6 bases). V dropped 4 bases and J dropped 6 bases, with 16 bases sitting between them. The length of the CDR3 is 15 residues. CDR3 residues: CASSSREVVGNEQFF. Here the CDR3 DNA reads TGTGCCAGCAGTTCCAGGGAGGTAGTCGGCAATGAGCAGTTCTTC.

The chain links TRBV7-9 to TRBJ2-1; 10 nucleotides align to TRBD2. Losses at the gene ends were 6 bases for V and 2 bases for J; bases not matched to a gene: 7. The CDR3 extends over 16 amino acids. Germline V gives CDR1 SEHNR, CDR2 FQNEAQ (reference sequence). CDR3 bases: TGTGCCAGCAGTTCTAGCGGGAGAAGGACCTACAATGAGCAGTTCTTC. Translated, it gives CASSSSGRRTYNEQFF.

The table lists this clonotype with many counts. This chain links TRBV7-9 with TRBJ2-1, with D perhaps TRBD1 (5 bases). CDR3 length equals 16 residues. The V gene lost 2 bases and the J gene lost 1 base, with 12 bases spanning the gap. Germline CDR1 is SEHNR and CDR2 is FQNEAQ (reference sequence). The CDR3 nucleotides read TGTGCCAGCAGCTTAAGGGGCGTGGGGTCCTACAATGAGCAGTTCTTC. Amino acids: CASSLRGVGSYNEQFF.

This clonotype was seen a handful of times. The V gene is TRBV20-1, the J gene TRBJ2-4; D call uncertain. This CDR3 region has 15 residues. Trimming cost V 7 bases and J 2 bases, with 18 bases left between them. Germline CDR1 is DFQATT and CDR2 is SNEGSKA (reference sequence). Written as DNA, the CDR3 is TGCAGTGTCGCCTCCTTCCCCGTGACCAAAAACATTCAGTACTTC. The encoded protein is CSVASFPVTKNIQYF.

Here the CDR3 reads CAISEGGTNEKLFF. The CDR3 DNA reads TGTGCCATCAGTGAGGGGGGCACTAATGAAAAACTGTTTTTT. The chain has TRBV10-3 and TRBJ1-4; maybe TRBD1 (6 bases). Per germline, CDR1 ENHRY and CDR2 SYGVKD. V lost 2 bases, J lost 2 bases, and 6 bases lay in between. CDR3 length: 14 residues.

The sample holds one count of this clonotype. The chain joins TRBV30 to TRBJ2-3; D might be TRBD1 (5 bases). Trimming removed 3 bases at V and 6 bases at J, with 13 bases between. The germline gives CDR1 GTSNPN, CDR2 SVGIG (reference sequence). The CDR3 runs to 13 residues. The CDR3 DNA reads TGTGCCTGGAGGGGGCCGTCCAAGGATACGCAGTATTTT. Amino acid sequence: CAWRGPSKDTQYF.

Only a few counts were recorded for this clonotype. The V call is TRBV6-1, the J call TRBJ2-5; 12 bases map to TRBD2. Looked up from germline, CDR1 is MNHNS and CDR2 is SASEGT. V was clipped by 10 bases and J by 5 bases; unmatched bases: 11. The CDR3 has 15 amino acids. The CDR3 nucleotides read TGTGCCACCAACCCGACTAGCGGGGGCTCGGAGACCCAGTACTTC. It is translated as CATNPTSGGSETQYF.

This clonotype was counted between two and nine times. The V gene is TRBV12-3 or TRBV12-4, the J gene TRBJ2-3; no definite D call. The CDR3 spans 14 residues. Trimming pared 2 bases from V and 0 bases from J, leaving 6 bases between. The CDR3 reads CASSLPPSTDTQYF. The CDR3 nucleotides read TGTGCCAGCAGTTTACCGCCTAGCACAGATACGCAGTATTTT.

This CDR3 is CASSWPRTGEHGYTF. The CDR3 DNA follows: TGTGCCAGCAGTTGGCCCCGTACAGGAGAACATGGCTACACCTTC. The chain links TRBV12-3 or TRBV12-4 to TRBJ1-2, with TRBD1 as a possible D gene (5 bases). The CDR3 has 15 residues. Trimming stripped 4 bases from V and 6 bases from J, with 18 bases between.

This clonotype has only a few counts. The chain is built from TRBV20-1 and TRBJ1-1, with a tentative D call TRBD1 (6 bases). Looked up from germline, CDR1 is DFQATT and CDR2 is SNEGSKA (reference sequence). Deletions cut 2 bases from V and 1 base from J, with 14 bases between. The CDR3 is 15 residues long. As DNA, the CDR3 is TGCAGTGCTAGACCCGACAGGCCAGAGAACACTGAAGCTTTCTTT. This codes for CSARPDRPENTEAFF.

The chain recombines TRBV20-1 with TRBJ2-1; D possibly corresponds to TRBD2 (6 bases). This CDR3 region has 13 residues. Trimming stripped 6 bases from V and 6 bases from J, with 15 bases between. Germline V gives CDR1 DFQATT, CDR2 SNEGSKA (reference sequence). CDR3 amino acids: CSASERAGNEQFF. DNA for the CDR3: TGCAGTGCGAGCGAGCGGGCCGGCAATGAGCAGTTCTTC.

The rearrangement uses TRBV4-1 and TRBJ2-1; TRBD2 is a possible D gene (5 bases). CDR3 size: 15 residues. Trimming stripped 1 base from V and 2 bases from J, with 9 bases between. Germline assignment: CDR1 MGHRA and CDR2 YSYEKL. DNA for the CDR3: TGCGCCAGCAGCCAAGGGAGGAGTCCCTACAATGAGCAGTTCTTC. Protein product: CASSQGRSPYNEQFF.

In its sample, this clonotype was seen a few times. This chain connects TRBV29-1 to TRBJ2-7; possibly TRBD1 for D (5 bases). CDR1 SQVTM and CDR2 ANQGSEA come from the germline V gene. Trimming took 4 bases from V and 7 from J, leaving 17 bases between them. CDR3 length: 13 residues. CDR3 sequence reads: CSVARDASWEQYF. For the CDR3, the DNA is TGCAGCGTTGCCAGGGATGCCTCATGGGAGCAGTACTTC.

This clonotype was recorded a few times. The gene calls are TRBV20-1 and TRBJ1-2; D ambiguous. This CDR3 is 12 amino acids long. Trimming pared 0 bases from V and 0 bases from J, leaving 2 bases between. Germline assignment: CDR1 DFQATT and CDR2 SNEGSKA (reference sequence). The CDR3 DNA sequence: TGCAGTGCTAGAGAGTCTAACTATGGCTACACCTTC. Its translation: CSARESNYGYTF.